Reported below is one T cell receptor (beta chain). The antigen is undetermined. This sample was included in a study of response to subunit inactivated influenza vaccine. TCRdb ran MiXCR on the RT-PCR reads and lists one entry per CDR3 protein. The sample shows almost 600,000 distinct CDR3 sequences, around 15% of them seen only once. V was shortened by 2 bases and J by 3 bases, with 8 bases between the two germline ends. Germline CDR1 reads LGHDT; CDR2 reads YNNKEL (reference sequence). This CDR3 has 14 amino acids. Study-wide points: There was a suggestion from the authors that each seasonal influenza vaccination recruits few new T cells.

The receptor was isolated from a man aged 50 to 59 who received an inactivated influenza vaccine. The sample in question was PBMCs from blood, obtained roughly 12 days after vaccination. The rearrangement joins TRBV3-1 to TRBJ1-5; no firm D call. The CDR3 DNA follows: TGTGCCAGCAGCCAAACGGGAGACAATCAGCCCCAGCATTTT. This sequence encodes CASSQTGDNQPQHF.